This T cell receptor (beta chain) was found in a study of blood T cell repertoires in COVID-19. This CDR3 has 17 residues. Germline CDR1 reads MNHNY; CDR2 reads SVGAGI (reference sequence). Trimming took 5 bases from V and 3 from J; bases not matched to a gene: 11. Sequenced by immunoSEQ multiplex PCR; TCRdb stores in-frame clones only, minus some. The data show about 190,000 clones, 70% to 90% seen once. The TCR comes from a middle-aged man with active or convalescent COVID-19. Material for sequencing was peripheral blood. The rearrangement joins TRBV6-6 to TRBJ1-2; 11 nucleotides match TRBD1. In nucleotides, the CDR3 is TGTGCCAGCAGTCCGATAGGACAGGGGGCGAGAGACTATGGCTACACCTTC. Its protein is CASSPIGQGARDYGYTF.